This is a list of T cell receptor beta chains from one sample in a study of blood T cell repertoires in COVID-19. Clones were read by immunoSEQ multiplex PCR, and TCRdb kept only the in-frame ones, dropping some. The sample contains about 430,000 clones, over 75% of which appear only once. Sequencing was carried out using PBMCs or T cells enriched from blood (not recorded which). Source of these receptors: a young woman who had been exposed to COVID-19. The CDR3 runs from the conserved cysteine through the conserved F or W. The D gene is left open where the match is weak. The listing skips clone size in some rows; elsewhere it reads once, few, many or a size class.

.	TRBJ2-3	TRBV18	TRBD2	CASSPGPSGVTDTQYF	TGTGCCAGCTCACCGGGCCCTAGCGGGGTGACAGATACGCAGTATTTT
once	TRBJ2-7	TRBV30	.	CAWSVFTGSSYEQYF	TGTGCCTGGAGTGTTTTTACAGGCAGCTCCTACGAGCAGTACTTC
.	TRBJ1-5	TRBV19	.	CASSNTEGLRSPQHF	TGTGCCAGTAGTAACACCGAGGGCTTACGATCGCCCCAGCATTTT
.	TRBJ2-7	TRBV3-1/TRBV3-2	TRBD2	CASSRSSGTKNEQYF	TGTGCCAGCAGCCGATCGTCCGGGACTAAGAACGAGCAGTACTTC
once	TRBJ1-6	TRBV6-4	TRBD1	CASSRKGGQGNSPLHF	TGTGCCAGCAGCCGAAAAGGGGGACAGGGAAATTCACCCCTCCACTTT
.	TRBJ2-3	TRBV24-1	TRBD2	CATSVQRERAGLADTQYF	TGTGCCACCAGTGTCCAGCGGGAGCGGGCGGGGCTTGCAGATACGCAGTATTTT
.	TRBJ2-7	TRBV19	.	CASKRAGQSYEQYF	TGTGCCAGTAAGAGAGCGGGCCAATCCTACGAGCAGTACTTC
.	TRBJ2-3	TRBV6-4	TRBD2	CASARVAGADTQYF	TGTGCCAGCGCCCGGGTAGCGGGAGCGGATACGCAGTATTTT
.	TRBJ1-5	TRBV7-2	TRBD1	CASSQQGAGQPQHF	TGTGCCAGCAGCCAACAGGGGGCAGGTCAGCCCCAGCATTTT
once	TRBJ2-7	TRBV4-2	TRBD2	CASSQEGTSGYEQYF	TGTGCCAGCAGCCAAGAGGGGACTAGCGGCTACGAGCAGTACTTC
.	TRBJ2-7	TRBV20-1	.	CSASSDTYEQYF	TGCAGTGCTAGTTCGGACACCTACGAGCAGTACTTC
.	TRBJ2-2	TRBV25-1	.	CASSGGQTDTGELFF	TGTGCCAGCAGTGGCGGACAGACCGACACCGGGGAGCTGTTTTTT
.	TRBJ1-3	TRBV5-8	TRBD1	CASSSGTGAFGNTIYF	TGTGCCAGCAGCTCCGGGACAGGGGCTTTTGGAAACACCATATATTTT
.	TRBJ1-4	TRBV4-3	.	CASSRDPGPGEGKLFF	TGCGCCAGCAGCCGAGACCCGGGACCCGGGGAGGGAAAACTGTTTTTT
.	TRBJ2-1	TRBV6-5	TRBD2	CASSRDRDYYNEQFF	TGTGCCAGCAGTAGAGACCGGGACTACTACAATGAGCAGTTCTTC
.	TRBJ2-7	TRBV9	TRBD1	CASSSDRGDRSYSYEQYF	TGTGCCAGCAGCTCCGATAGAGGGGACAGGAGCTACTCCTACGAGCAGTACTTC
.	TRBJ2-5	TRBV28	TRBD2	CASSPLVLSGGFRETQYF	TGTGCCAGCAGTCCCCTCGTATTGAGCGGGGGGTTTAGGGAGACCCAGTACTTC
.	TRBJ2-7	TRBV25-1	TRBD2	CASSEFRASGGYEQYF	TGTGCCAGCAGTGAATTCAGGGCTAGCGGGGGCTACGAGCAGTACTTC